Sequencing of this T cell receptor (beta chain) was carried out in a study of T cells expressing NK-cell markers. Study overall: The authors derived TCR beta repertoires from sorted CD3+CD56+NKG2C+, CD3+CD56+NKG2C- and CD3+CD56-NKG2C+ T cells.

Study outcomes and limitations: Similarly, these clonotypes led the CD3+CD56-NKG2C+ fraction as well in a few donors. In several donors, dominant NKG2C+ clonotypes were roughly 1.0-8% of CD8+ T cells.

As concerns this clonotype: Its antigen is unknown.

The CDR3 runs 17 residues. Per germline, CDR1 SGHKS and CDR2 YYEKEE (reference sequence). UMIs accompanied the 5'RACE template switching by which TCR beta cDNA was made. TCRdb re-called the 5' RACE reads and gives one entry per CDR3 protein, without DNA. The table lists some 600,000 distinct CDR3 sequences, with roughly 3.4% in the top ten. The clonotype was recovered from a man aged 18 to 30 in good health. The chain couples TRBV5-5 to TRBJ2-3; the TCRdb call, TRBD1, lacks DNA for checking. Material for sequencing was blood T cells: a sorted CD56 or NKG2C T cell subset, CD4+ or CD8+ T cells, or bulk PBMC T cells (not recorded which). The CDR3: CASSLTGTDNFKDTQYF. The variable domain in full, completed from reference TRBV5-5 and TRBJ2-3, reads DAGVTQSPTHLIKTRGQQVTLRCSPISGHKSVSWYQQVLGQGPQFIFQYYEKEERGRGNFPDRFSARQFPNYSSELNVNALLLGDSALYLCASSLTGTDNFKDTQYFGPGTRLTVL.